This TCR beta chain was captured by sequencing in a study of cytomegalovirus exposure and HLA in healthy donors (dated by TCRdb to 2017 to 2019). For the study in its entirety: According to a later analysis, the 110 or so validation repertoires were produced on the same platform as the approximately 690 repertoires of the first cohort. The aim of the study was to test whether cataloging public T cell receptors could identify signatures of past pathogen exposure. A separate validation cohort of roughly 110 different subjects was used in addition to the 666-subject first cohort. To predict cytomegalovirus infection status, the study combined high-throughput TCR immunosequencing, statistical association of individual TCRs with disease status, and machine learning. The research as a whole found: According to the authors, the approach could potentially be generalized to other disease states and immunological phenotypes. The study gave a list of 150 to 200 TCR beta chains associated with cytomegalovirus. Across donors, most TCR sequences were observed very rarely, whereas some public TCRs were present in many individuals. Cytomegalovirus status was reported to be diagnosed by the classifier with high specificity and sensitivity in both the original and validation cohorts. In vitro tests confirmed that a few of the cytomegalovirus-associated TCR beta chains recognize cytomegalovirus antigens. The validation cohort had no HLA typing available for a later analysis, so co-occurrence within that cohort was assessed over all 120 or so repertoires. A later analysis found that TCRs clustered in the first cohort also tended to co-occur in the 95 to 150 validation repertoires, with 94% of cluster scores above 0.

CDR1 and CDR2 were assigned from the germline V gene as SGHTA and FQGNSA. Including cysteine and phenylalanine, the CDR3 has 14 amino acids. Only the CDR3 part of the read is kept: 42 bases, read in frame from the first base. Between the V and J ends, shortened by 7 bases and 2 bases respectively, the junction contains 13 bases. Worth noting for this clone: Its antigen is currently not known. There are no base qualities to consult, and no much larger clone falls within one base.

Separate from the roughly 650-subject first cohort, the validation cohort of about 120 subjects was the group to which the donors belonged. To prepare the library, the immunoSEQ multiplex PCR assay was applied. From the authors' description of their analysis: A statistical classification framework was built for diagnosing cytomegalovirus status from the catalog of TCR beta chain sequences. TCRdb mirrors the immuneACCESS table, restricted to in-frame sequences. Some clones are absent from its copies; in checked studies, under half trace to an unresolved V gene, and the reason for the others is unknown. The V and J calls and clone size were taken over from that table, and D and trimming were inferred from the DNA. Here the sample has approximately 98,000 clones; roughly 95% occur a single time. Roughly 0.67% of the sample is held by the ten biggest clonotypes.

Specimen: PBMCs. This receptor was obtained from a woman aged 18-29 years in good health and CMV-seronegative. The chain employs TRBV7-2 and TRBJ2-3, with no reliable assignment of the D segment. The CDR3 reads CASTIDTFTDTQYF. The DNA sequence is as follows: TGTGCCAGCACCATAGACACATTCACAGATACGCAGTATTTT.